This TCR beta chain was identified during a study of T-cell memory formation after mild COVID-19. Whole-study context: The TCR clusters were mostly specific to one donor. Findings and caveats of the study: Shrinking CD4+ clones resided mostly in CM and EM, and CD8+ ones in EMRA.

The V end was cut by 0 bases, the J end by 5 bases, with 13 bases between. Germline V lookup: CDR1 SGHTA, CDR2 FQGNSA. The CDR3 consists of 15 residues. As for this clonotype: Antigen specificity is unknown.

TCRdb recomputed calls from the 5' RACE reads with MiXCR, one row per CDR3 protein. The repertoire consists of over 450,000 distinct CDR3 sequences, with approximately 20% occurring once and the leading ten covering 9.5% to 15%. Sequencing used PBMCs or a T cell subset sorted from them (not recorded which). The source of this sequence is an adult woman who had mild COVID-19 (a few samples of this study predate the infection). Cell type and time point are not known. The chain joins TRBV7-2 to TRBJ2-5; tentatively, D is TRBD1 (6 bases). The DNA of the CDR3 is TGTGCCAGCAGCTTAGCCGGGACACCCAGGGAGACCCAGTACTTC. Encoded protein: CASSLAGTPRETQYF.